This T cell receptor (beta chain) was obtained from a study of blood T cell repertoires in COVID-19. The wider study: Acute and convalescent COVID-19 samples came from the United States, Italy and Spain. In each case, the material was cDNA or gDNA derived from T cells, B-cell-depleted T cells, or PBMCs.

The authors' processing: Using reference gene primer amplification, nucleated cell counts were estimated. Produced via immunoSEQ multiplex PCR; TCRdb's table is partial and in-frame only. The DNA gave D and trimming, while V, J and clone size come from that table. This table has some 74,000 clones, 80% to 90% appearing once. The source is a woman aged 80 or over with active or convalescent COVID-19. The specimen was peripheral blood.

The CDR3 loop reads CASSLMGRDTEAFF. CDR3 nucleotide sequence: TGTGCCAGCAGCCTAATGGGGAGGGACACTGAAGCTTTCTTT. This chain joins TRBV25-1 and TRBJ1-1; D gene uncertain. Trimming left V 6 bases short and J 3 bases short, with 14 bases between. Germline loops: CDR1 MGHDK, CDR2 SYGVNS. This CDR3 is 14 amino acids long. Filled out from reference TRBV25-1 and TRBJ1-1, the complete variable domain reads EADIYQTPRYLVIGTGKKITLECSQTMGHDKMYWYQQDPGMELHLIHYSYGVNSTEKGDLSSESTVSRIRTEHFPLTLESARPSHTSQYLCASSLMGRDTEAFFGQGTRLTVV.